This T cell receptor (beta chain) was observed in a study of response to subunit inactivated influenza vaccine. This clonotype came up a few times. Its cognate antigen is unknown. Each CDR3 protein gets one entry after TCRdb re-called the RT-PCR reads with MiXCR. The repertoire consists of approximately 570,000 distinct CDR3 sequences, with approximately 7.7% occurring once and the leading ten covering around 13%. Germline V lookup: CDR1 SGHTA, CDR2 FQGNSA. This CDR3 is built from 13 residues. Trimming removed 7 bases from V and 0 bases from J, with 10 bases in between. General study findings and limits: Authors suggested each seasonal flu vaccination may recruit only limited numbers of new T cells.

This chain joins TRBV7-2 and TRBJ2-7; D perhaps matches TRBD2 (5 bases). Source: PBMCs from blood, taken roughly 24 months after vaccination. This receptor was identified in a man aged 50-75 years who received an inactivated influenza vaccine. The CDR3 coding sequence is TGTGCCAGCACGGGAAGAGTCTCCTACGAGCAGTACTTC. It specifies CASTGRVSYEQYF.